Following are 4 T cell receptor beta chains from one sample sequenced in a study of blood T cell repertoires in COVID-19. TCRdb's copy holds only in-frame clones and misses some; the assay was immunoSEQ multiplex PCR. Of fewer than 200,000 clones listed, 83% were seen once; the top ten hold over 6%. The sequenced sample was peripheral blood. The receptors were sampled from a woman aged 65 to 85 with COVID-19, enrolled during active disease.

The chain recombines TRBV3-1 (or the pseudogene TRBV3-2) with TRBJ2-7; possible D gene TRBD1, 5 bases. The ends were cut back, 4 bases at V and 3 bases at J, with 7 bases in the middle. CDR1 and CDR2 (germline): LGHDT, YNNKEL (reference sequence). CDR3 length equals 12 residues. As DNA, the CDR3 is TGTGCCAGCAGCCTCGACAGCTACGAGCAGTACTTC. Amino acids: CASSLDSYEQYF.

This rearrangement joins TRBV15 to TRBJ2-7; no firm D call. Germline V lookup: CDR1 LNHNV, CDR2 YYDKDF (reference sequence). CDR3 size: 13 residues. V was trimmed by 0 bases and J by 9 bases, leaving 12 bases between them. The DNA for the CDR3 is TGTGCCACCAGCAGAGATGAAGTATGGAGGCAGTACTTC. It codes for CATSRDEVWRQYF.

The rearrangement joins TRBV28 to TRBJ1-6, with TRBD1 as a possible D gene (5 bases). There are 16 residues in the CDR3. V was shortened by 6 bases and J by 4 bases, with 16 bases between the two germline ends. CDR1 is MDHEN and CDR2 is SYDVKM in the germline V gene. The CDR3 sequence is CASRSSRGLYNSPLHF. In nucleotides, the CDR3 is TGTGCCAGCAGGTCGAGTAGGGGACTTTATAATTCACCCCTCCACTTT.

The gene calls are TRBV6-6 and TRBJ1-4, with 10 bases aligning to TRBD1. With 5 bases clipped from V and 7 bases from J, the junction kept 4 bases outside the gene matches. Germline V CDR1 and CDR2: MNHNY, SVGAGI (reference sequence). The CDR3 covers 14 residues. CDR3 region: CASSTGQGSEKLFF. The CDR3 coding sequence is TGTGCCAGCAGTACGGGACAGGGGAGTGAAAAACTGTTTTTT.